The T cell receptor (beta chain) under discussion was sequenced for a study of CXCR3-negative and CXCR3-positive naive CD8 T cells. General study points: Cryopreservation partially lowered CXCR3 expression, so most assays used fresh PBMCs. Naive CXCR3-negative and CXCR3-positive cells had similar TRBV-TRBJ usage; memory differed. Naive subsets had comparable surface CD5; TCR strength was inferred from TRB CDR3 properties.

A word on this clonotype: The target antigen is unknown.

Researchers prepared the TRB cDNA libraries using 5' RACE with UMI labels. For each CDR3 protein, TCRdb gives one entry from its re-call of the 5' RACE reads, without DNA. The sample table sets out 100,000 to 150,000 distinct CDR3 sequences. This TCR was sampled from a human donor in good health. Some clones in this sample may be carry-over from other donors' samples. Input material: naive CXCR3- CD8+ T cells from blood. This sample's subset: CD45RO-CCR7+CD27+CD95- naive CD8+ T cells lacking CXCR3 (TNR3-).

The CDR3 loop is CASSPRVPAAAATEAFF. V gene TRBV5-6 combines with J gene TRBJ1-1. Germline V gives CDR1 SGHDT, CDR2 YYEEEE. CDR3 length: 17 amino acids.